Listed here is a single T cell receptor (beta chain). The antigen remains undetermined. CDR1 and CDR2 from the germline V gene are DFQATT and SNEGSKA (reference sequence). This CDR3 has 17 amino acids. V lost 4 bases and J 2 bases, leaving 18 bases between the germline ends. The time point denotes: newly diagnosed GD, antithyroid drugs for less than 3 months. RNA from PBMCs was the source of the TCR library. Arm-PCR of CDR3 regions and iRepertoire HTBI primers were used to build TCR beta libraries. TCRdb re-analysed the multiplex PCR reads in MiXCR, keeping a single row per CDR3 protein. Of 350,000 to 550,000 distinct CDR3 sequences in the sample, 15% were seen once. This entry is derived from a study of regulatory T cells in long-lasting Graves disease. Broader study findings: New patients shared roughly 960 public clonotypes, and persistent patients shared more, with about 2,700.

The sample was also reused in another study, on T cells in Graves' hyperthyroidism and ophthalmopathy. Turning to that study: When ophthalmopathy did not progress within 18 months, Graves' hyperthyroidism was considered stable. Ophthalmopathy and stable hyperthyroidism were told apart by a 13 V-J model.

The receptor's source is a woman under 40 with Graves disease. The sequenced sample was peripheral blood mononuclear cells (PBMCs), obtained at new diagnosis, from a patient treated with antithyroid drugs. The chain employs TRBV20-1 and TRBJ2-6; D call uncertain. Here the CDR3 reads CSATNPLRSAGANVLTF. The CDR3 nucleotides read TGCAGTGCTACAAATCCACTAAGGTCTGCTGGGGCCAACGTCCTGACTTTC.